This T cell receptor beta chain was captured by sequencing in a study of shared clonotypes between healthy human individuals. Study findings and constraints: In the sorted subsets, rarefaction showed sequencing was incomplete despite large depth.

CDR1 is MDHEN, CDR2 SYDVKM, per germline. There are 17 residues in the CDR3. Trimming removed 6 bases at V and 2 bases at J, with 21 bases between. This table comes from immunoSEQ multiplex PCR, and its TCRdb copy is limited to in-frame clones, with some not included. The sample contains around 720,000 clones, 60% to 75% of which appear only once. Details on this clone: The antigen remains undetermined.

Sequencing was performed on memory CD4+ T cells sorted from blood. Described subset: CD45RA-negative fraction. The source of this sequence is a young woman in good health. This chain connects TRBV28 to TRBJ2-3; possible D gene TRBD1, 6 bases. This CDR3 reads CASRSPPGQTSTDTQYF. CDR3 in DNA: TGTGCCAGCAGATCACCCCCGGGACAAACGTCCACAGATACGCAGTATTTT.